This T cell receptor (beta chain) comes out of a study of T cells in tuberculosis. Time point of the sample: new active TB diagnosis, blood taken before or within 7 days of starting treatment. Trimming at V came to 3 bases and at J to 3 bases, leaving 0 bases not matched to a gene. Per the germline V gene, CDR1 is SGHRS and CDR2 is YFSETQ. The CDR3 has 14 amino acids. Using immunoSEQ multiplex PCR, the repertoire was profiled, and TCRdb retains in-frame clones only, with some absent. This sample carries tens of thousands of clones, about 95% of them seen once, and the ten largest clones take about 1.3%.

V is TRBV5-1 and J is TRBJ2-1; 10 bases are shared with TRBD2. The TCR comes from an adult with tuberculosis. This specimen was PBMCs, taken at tuberculosis diagnosis. The CDR3 loop reads CASSSSGGYNEQFF. CDR3 nucleotide sequence: TGCGCCAGCAGCTCTAGCGGGGGCTACAATGAGCAGTTCTTC.